This TCR beta chain was identified during a study of OX40 agonist ivuxolimab in advanced cancers. Findings and limits, study-wide: The average count of expanded clones was higher among CD8+ T cells than among CD4+. There was clonal expansion of CD4+ and CD8+ blood T cells by week 6 at 0.1 to 3.0 mg/kg. The specificity for antigen of the expanded peripheral T cells was not determined.

About this clone: The target antigen is unknown.

The data were produced by immunoSEQ multiplex PCR, yet TCRdb's version contains in-frame clones alone and is incomplete. The data contain roughly 28,000 clones, 87% of them singletons. Here the sequenced sample was CD4+ or CD8+ T cells sorted from blood, taken in a trial of the OX40 agonist ivuxolimab. The TCR was taken from an adult with an advanced solid tumor such as melanoma, head and neck, liver or kidney cancer.

The CDR3 protein is CASSLTAGVGNEQFF. The CDR3 region has the DNA TGTGCCAGCAGTTTAACAGCGGGAGTTGGTAATGAGCAGTTCTTC. V usage is TRBV27 and J usage is TRBJ2-1; 8 positions match TRBD2. V dropped 2 bases and J dropped 7; count of bases not matched to a gene: 7. This CDR3 has 15 amino acids. CDR1 is MNHEY and CDR2 is SMNVEV in the germline V gene (reference sequence).